The following is a TCR beta chain sequence with its context. What antigen it recognizes has not been identified. No clone much larger than this one lies a single base away; base qualities are absent. Libraries came from 5' RACE. Instrument on record: Illumina HiSeq 2500. The second PCR ran for roughly 7 to 11 cycles and used a J-beta primer mix along with a sample-barcoded 5' primer. A unique molecular identifier was introduced onto each TCR beta cDNA molecule by a template-switch 5' adaptor carrying 12 random nucleotides. At least 2.5 million CDR3-containing paired-end reads were obtained from each sample. First-strand cDNA synthesis was performed from all RNA using the Mint cDNA synthesis kit, with priming by a TRBC-specific oligonucleotide. Following uracil-DNA glycosylase treatment, a first 18-cycle PCR with universal primers M1SS and BC2_uni_R was performed on all cDNA. For the original study's pipeline: For normalization, 1 million high-quality reads, each with a distinct molecular identifier, were randomly selected from each sample. Reads sharing molecular identifiers were discarded rather than binned into consensus sequences. MiTCR, run with a Q25 quality threshold and the strictest error-elimination algorithm, handled CDR3 identification, clonotype clustering and error correction. A nonparametric unseen species model using Euler transformation provided a lower-bound estimate of total TCR beta diversity. TCRdb cleaned the public reads at Q25 with fastp, built clones with MiXCR and kept in-frame beta chains. Each record represents a unique CDR3 protein, reported with the most common genes and DNA among its rows. The V and J calls and clone size are TCRdb's, not the authors'. The sample includes almost 1 million distinct CDR3 sequences, with roughly 51% observed a single time. 20% to 25% of the sample lies in the top ten.

Its CDR3 holds 15 amino acids, cysteine through phenylalanine. The sequence is cut down to CDR3 DNA, 45 bases in frame from base 1. V ends up 4 bases short and J 4 bases short, with an unmatched junction base count of 10. The germline V gene (reference sequence) provides CDR1 MNHEY and CDR2 SMNVEV. This sample is part of a study of blood T cells in healthy people across ages (dated by TCRdb to between 2014 and 2016). For the wider study: In model experiments, template switching captured about one uniquely barcoded TCR beta cDNA molecule for every two T cells. The study measured age-related changes in TCR beta repertoire diversity using deep sequencing normalized with unique cDNA molecular identifiers. For two donors (one aged 18 to 30 and one aged 80 or older), the study analyzed two additional independent replicas of 1 million unique cDNA reads from the same blood draw. The donors were split into four age groups: young (average around 15 years), middle-aged (around 37), aged (about 56) and long-lived (approximately 89). To avoid experimental bias, donors of different ages were randomly spread across the sequencing lanes.

Systemically healthy Caucasian individuals from Russia, around 38 in total and aged roughly 6 to 95 years, were included as donors. Each donor gave approximately 10 milliliters of peripheral blood, collected into EDTA-treated Vacutainer tubes. Ficoll-Paque density-gradient centrifugation was used to isolate PBMCs, with at least 7 million obtained per sample. Trizol reagent was used to extract total RNA from PBMCs, with at least 5.5 micrograms per sample. For every donor, flow cytometry on a PBMC aliquot measured the percentage of naive CD45RAhigh/CD27high T cells. On the study overall, not on this receptor specifically: Donor CMV infection status was unknown, potentially confounding age-related changes in expanded clonotypes. Observed TCR beta diversity per million T cells fell roughly linearly with age, and a significant reduction was already apparent by age around 40. Since profiling was done on bulk unsorted PBMCs, naive and antigen-experienced compartments could not be conclusively compared. Total diversity estimates from one million sequenced T cells were considered lower bounds and underestimates. A strong correlation was found between observed TCR beta diversity and the percentage of naive T cells measured by flow cytometry. The long-lived group showed more naive CD4+ T cells, fewer expanded clones and increased TCR diversity than the aged group, suggesting age selection.

The sequence joins TRBV27 to TRBJ2-7; 7 central nucleotides agree with TRBD2. The receptor was derived from a woman aged 55-69 years in good health. Sequenced sample: blood. The base sequence is TGTGCCAGCAGTTATGAGGGAGGGCCTTGGTACGAGCAGTACTTC. The resulting protein is CASSYEGGPWYEQYF.